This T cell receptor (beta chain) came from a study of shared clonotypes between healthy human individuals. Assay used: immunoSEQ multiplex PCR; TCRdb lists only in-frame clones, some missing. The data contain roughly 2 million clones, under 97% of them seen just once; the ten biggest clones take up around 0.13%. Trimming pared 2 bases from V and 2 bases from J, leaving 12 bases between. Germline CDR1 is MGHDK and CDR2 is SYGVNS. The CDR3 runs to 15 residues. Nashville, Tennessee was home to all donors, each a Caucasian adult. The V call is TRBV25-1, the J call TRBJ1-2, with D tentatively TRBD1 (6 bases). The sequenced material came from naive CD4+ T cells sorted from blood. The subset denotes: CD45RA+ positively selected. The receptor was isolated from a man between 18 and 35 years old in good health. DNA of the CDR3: TGTGCCAGCAGTGAAACCGGGGGCAGGAACTATGGCTACACCTTC. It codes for CASSETGGRNYGYTF.